A single sample is the source of the 18 T cell receptor beta chains below, sequenced in a study of cytomegalovirus exposure and HLA in healthy donors (TCRdb year 2017). Libraries were made using the immunoSEQ multiplex PCR assay. For the multiplex PCR, a mixture combining 60 forward primers for TCR Vbeta segments and 13 reverse primers for TCR Jbeta segments was used. The table was pulled from immuneACCESS by TCRdb, which kept in-frame rearrangements only. Such tables lose some clones; where checked, under half of the loss comes from unresolved V genes, and the rest has no known cause. Counted in this sample were 150,000 to 200,000 clones; approximately 80% of them appeared once. The ten largest account for 1.9% of the sample. Specimen: PBMCs. These receptors originate from a woman younger than 35 in good health and CMV-seronegative.

The gene calls are TRBV15 and TRBJ1-5, with D uncertain. Trimming pared 0 bases from V and 6 bases from J, leaving 6 bases between. This CDR3 comprises 13 residues. Germline-derived CDR1 and CDR2 are LNHNV and YYDKDF (reference sequence). The CDR3 loop is CATSRDYGQPQHF. In DNA, the CDR3 is TGTGCCACCAGCAGAGATTACGGTCAGCCCCAGCATTTT.

CDR3 DNA: TGCGCCAGCAGCCAGGGGGCAGGGGGTAACTATGGCTACACCTTC. Protein: CASSQGAGGNYGYTF. This chain links TRBV4-1 with TRBJ1-2; TRBD1 matches 7 bases. Germline V lookup: CDR1 MGHRA, CDR2 YSYEKL. The CDR3 has 15 residues. Germline trimming cut 3 bases from V and 1 base from J; bases unmatched to any gene: 5.

The V gene is TRBV5-1, the J gene TRBJ2-7; TRBD1 agrees at 9 bases. The CDR3 has 14 residues. V was pared by 2 bases and J by 3 bases, with 3 bases of the junction left unmatched. Germline V gene lookup returns CDR1 SGHRS and CDR2 YFSETQ. The CDR3 DNA reads as TGCGCCAGCAGCTTTCCGGACAGGGGCTACGAGCAGTACTTC. This codes for CASSFPDRGYEQYF.

The chain has TRBV28 and TRBJ1-1; D possibly corresponds to TRBD1 (5 bases). The CDR3 is 13 amino acids. The V end was cut by 2 bases, the J end by 3 bases, with 7 bases between. Germline CDR1 and CDR2: MDHEN and SYDVKM. The CDR3 region has the DNA TGTGCCAGCAGTTTAGGCAGGGACACTGAAGCTTTCTTT. Translated, it gives CASSLGRDTEAFF. The full variable domain, completed using reference TRBV28 and TRBJ1-1, is DVKVTQSSRYLVKRTGEKVFLECVQDMDHENMFWYRQDPGLGLRLIYFSYDVKMKEKGDIPEGYSVSREKKERFSLILESASTNQTSMYLCASSLGRDTEAFFGQGTRLTVV.

The chain recombines TRBV18 with TRBJ1-4; 7 bases line up with TRBD1. The CDR3 is 18 residues long. In germline, CDR1 is KGHSH, CDR2 LQKENI. V lost 4 bases and J lost 0; bases outside the gene matches: 11. The CDR3 coding sequence is TGTGCCAGCTCACGGGGGACAGCCCGAGTTGCAACTAATGAAAAACTGTTTTTT. Encoded protein: CASSRGTARVATNEKLFF. The full variable domain, completed using reference TRBV18 and TRBJ1-4, is NAGVMQNPRHLVRRRGQEARLRCSPMKGHSHVYWYRQLPEEGLKFMVYLQKENIIDESGMPKERFSAEFPKEGPSILRIQQVVRGDSAAYFCASSRGTARVATNEKLFFGSGTQLSVL.

This chain's CDR3 is CASISGGAYEQYF. The CDR3 nucleotides are TGTGCCAGCATTAGCGGGGGGGCCTACGAGCAGTACTTC. The chain combines TRBV6-1 with TRBJ2-7; 11 bases map to TRBD2. Losses at the gene ends were 7 bases for V and 2 bases for J; bases not matched to a gene: 1. The V gene's germline CDR1 is MNHNS and CDR2 SASEGT. CDR3 length equals 13 residues.

This sequence joins TRBV5-4 and TRBJ2-7, with 8 bases aligning to TRBD2. Germline CDR1 and CDR2: SGHNT and YYREEE (reference sequence). This CDR3 is 16 amino acids long. V gave up 2 bases and J gave up 2 bases; unmatched junction bases: 9. The CDR3 spells CASSLGRTSGTYEQYF. The CDR3 DNA reads as TGTGCCAGCAGCTTAGGGCGTACTAGCGGTACCTACGAGCAGTACTTC.

This clone showed up just a few times. This chain uses TRBV20-1 with TRBJ2-7, with 10 bases identical to TRBD1. The germline CDR1 and CDR2 sequences are DFQATT and SNEGSKA (reference sequence). The CDR3 covers 11 residues. The V gene end was trimmed by 5 bases and the J gene end by 5 bases; junction bases not matched to a gene: 0. CDR3: CSAGTGDEQYF. The CDR3 nucleotides read TGCAGTGCTGGGACAGGGGACGAGCAGTACTTC.

As to this clone: Distinct nucleotide sequences in the sample also encode this CDR3. V usage is TRBV5-4 and J usage is TRBJ2-1; 10 positions agree with TRBD2. The V segment lost 2 bases and the J segment 2 bases; nucleotides outside the gene matches: 1. This CDR3 is built from 15 residues. Germline lookup yields CDR1 SGHNT and CDR2 YYREEE (reference sequence). The CDR3 here is CASSLTSGAYNEQFF. The CDR3, as DNA: TGTGCCAGCAGCTTAACTAGCGGGGCCTACAATGAGCAGTTCTTC. Based on the CDR3 plus reference TRBV5-4 and TRBJ2-1, the full variable domain is ETGVTQSPTHLIKTRGQQVTLRCSSQSGHNTVSWYQQALGQGPQFIFQYYREEENGRGNFPPRFSGLQFPNYSSELNVNALELDDSALYLCASSLTSGAYNEQFFGPGTRLTVL.

The chain has TRBV5-1 and TRBJ2-2, with TRBD1 as a possible D gene (8 bases). This CDR3 contains 18 residues. The V gene lost 3 bases and the J gene lost 3 bases, with 21 bases spanning the gap. Germline CDR1 reads SGHRS; CDR2 reads YFSETQ. The DNA for the CDR3 is TGCGCCAGCAGCTCGCAGGGGGGGGTGGACAGGGACACCGGGGAGCTGTTTTTT. It encodes CASSSQGGVDRDTGELFF.

J is TRBJ1-3 and V is TRBV5-5, with no clear D. The CDR3 spans 16 residues. V lost 2 bases, J lost 2 bases, and 14 bases lay in between. CDR1 and CDR2 from the germline V gene are SGHKS and YYEKEE (reference sequence). CDR3 nucleotide sequence: TGTGCCAGCAGCTTTGTCGTCGGGATCACTGGAAACACCATATATTTT. This translates into CASSFVVGITGNTIYF.

The chain employs TRBV7-9 and TRBJ2-1, with 11 nucleotides matching TRBD2. The CDR3 is 15 amino acids. V lost 5 bases and J lost 8; bases outside the gene matches: 8. CDR1 SEHNR and CDR2 FQNEAQ come from the germline V gene (reference sequence). In DNA, the CDR3 is TGTGCCAGCAGCCGACTAGCGGGAATGCTCCATGAGCAGTTCTTC. As protein: CASSRLAGMLHEQFF.

The table lists this clone with a count of one. CDR3 loop: CASSLRQGTYEQYF. CDR3 DNA: TGTGCCAGCAGCTTACGACAGGGCACCTACGAGCAGTACTTC. The chain carries TRBV7-6 and TRBJ2-7; 7 bases align to TRBD1. This CDR3 region has 14 residues. CDR1 is SGHVS and CDR2 is FNYEAQ in the germline V gene. The junction had 3 bases not matched to a gene; V was cut back by 2 bases and J by 2 bases.

V and J are TRBV19 and TRBJ2-4; D remains unclear. Germline loops: CDR1 LNHDA, CDR2 SQIVND (reference sequence). The CDR3 consists of 16 residues. The ends were cut back, 1 base at V and 0 bases at J, with 10 bases in the middle. CDR3: CASSIVGLVAKNIQYF. The CDR3 region has the DNA TGTGCCAGTAGTATAGTTGGCCTCGTAGCCAAAAACATTCAGTACTTC.

The rearrangement joins TRBV6-1 to TRBJ1-1; 7 nucleotides line up with TRBD1. The trim removed 6 bases at V and 5 bases at J, leaving 12 bases unmatched. The CDR3 sequence is 15 residues long. The germline V gene has CDR1 MNHNS and CDR2 SASEGT. The CDR3 is CASRQTTGYRTEAFF. The CDR3 bases are TGTGCCAGCAGACAAACGACAGGGTATCGTACTGAAGCTTTCTTT.

The sample holds one count of this clone. This rearrangement joins TRBV5-1 to TRBJ2-5, with TRBD1 as a possible D gene (6 bases). V was clipped by 1 base and J by 2 bases, with 9 bases between them. The length of the CDR3 is 14 residues. Per germline, CDR1 SGHRS and CDR2 YFSETQ. The CDR3 region is CASSLFGQQETQYF. DNA of the CDR3: TGCGCCAGCAGCTTGTTCGGACAGCAAGAGACCCAGTACTTC.

In this sample, this clone turned up a few times. This chain connects TRBV27 to TRBJ2-1; the match to TRBD2 covers 15 bases. J was trimmed by 7 bases and V by 6 bases; bases with no gene match: 16. This CDR3 spans 19 amino acids. Germline lookup yields CDR1 MNHEY and CDR2 SMNVEV (reference sequence). The CDR3 DNA reads TGTGCCAGCAGCCTAGGGGGGACTAGCGGGGGGCGAGTGCGGAATGAGCAGTTCTTC. The encoded protein is CASSLGGTSGGRVRNEQFF.

The V and J genes are TRBV28 and TRBJ2-7, with 12 bases that match TRBD2. V trimming: 1 base; J trimming: 3 bases; junction bases outside the gene matches: 7. Germline values: CDR1 MDHEN, CDR2 SYDVKM. The CDR3 covers 17 residues. The CDR3 reads CASSLSPILAGGYEQYF. The DNA for the CDR3 is TGTGCCAGCAGTTTATCCCCAATACTAGCGGGAGGCTACGAGCAGTACTTC.